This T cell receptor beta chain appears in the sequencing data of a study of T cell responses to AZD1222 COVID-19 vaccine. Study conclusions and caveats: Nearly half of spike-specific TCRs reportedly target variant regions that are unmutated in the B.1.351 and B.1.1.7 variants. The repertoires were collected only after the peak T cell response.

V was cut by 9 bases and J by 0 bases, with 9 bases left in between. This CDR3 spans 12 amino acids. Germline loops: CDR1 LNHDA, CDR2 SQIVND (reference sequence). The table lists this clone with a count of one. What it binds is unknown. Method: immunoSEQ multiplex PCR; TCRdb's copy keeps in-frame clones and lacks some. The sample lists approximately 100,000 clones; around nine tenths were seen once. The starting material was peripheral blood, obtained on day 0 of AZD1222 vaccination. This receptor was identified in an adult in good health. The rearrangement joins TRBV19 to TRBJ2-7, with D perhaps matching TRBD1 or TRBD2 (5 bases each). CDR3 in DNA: TGTGCCAGCGAGGGGAGCTCCTACGAGCAGTACTTC. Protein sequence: CASEGSSYEQYF.